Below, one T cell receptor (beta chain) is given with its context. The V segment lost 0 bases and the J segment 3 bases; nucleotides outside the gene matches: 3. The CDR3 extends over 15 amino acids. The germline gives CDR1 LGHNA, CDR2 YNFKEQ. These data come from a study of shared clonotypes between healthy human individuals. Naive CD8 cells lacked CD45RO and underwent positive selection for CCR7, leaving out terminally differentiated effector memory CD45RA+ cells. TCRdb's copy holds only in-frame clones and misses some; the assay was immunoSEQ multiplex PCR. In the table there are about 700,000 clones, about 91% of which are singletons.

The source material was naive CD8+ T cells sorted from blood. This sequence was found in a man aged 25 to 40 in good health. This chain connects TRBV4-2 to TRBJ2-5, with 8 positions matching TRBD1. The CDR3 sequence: CASSQDLTGEETQYF. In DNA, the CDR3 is TGTGCCAGCAGCCAAGATTTGACAGGGGAAGAGACCCAGTACTTC.